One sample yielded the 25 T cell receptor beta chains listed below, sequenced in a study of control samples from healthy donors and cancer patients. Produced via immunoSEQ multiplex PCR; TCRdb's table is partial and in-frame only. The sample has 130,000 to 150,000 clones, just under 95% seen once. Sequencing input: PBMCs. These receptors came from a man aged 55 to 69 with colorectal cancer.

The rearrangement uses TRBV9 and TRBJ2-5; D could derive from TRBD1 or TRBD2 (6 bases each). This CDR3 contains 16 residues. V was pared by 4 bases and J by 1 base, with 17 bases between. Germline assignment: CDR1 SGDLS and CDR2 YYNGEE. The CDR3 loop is CASSPGGGGGQETQYF. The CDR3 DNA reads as TGTGCCAGCAGCCCCGGCGGAGGGGGAGGCCAAGAGACCCAGTACTTC.

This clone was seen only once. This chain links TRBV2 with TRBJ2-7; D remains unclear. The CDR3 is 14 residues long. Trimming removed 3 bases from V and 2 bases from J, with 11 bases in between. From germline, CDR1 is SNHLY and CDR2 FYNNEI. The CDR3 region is CASSDMGDPYEQYF. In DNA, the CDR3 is TGTGCCAGCAGTGACATGGGCGACCCCTACGAGCAGTACTTC.

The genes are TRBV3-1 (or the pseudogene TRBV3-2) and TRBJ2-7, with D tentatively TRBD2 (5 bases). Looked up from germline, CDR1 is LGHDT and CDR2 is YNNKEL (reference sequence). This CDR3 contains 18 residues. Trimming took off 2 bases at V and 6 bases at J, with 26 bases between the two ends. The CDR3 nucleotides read TGTGCCAGCAGCCAAAAACACATTGCCCGAGCGGCCCGCCTCGAGCAGTACTTC. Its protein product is CASSQKHIARAARLEQYF.

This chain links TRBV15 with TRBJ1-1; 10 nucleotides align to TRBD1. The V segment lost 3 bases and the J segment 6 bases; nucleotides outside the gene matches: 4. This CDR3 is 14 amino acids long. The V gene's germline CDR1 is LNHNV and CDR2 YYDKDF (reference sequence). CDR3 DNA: TGTGCCACCAGCAGTCCGACAGGGGGCCCTGAAGCTTTCTTT. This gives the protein CATSSPTGGPEAFF.

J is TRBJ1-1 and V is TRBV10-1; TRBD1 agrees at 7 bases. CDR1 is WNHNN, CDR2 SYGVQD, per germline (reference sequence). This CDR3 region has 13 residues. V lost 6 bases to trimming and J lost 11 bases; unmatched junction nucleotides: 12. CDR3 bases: TGCGCCAGCAGCCCAAACTTGACAGGGAGTGCTTTCTTT. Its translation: CASSPNLTGSAFF.

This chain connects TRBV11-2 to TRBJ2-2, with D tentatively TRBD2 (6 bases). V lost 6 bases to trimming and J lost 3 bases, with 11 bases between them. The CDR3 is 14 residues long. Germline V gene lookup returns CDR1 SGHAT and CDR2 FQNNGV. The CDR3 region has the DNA TGTGCCAGCAGGGGATTAGCGGACACCGGGGAGCTGTTTTTT. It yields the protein CASRGLADTGELFF.

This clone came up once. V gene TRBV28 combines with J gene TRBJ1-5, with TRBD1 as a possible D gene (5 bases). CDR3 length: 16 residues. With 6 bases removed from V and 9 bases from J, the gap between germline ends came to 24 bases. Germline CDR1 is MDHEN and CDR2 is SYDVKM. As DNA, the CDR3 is TGTGCCAGCAGAGCGGAGGGGACCGGGAATCAGTCGCCCCAGCATTTT. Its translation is CASRAEGTGNQSPQHF.

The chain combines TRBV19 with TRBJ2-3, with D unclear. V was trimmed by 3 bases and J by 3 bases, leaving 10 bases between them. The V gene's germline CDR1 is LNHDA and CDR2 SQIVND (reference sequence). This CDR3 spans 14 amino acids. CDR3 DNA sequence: TGTGCCAGTAGTATTGGCCTGGGTACAGATACGCAGTATTTT. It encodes CASSIGLGTDTQYF. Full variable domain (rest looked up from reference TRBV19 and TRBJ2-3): DGGITQSPKYLFRKEGQNVTLSCEQNLNHDAMYWYRQDPGQGLRLIYYSQIVNDFQKGDIAEGYSVSREKKESFPLTVTSAQKNPTAFYLCASSIGLGTDTQYFGPGTRLTVL.

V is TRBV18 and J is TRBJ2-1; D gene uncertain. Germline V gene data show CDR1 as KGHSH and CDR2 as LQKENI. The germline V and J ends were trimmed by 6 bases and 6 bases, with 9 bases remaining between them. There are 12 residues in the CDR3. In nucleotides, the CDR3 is TGTGCCAGCTCGCCCCCAGCCAATGAGCAGTTCTTC. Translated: CASSPPANEQFF.

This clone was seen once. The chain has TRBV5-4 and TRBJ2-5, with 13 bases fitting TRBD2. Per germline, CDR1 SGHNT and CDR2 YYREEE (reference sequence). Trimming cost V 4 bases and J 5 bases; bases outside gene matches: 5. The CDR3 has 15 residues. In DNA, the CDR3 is TGTGCCAGCAGCCTCCGACTAGCGGGGGGTGAGACCCAGTACTTC. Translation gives CASSLRLAGGETQYF. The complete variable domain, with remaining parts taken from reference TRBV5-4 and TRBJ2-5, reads ETGVTQSPTHLIKTRGQQVTLRCSSQSGHNTVSWYQQALGQGPQFIFQYYREEENGRGNFPPRFSGLQFPNYSSELNVNALELDDSALYLCASSLRLAGGETQYFGPGTRLLVL.

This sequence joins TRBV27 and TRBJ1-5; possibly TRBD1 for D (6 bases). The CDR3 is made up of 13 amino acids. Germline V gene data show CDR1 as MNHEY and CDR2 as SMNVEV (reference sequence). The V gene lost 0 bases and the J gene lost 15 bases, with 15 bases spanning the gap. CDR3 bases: TGTGCCAGCAGTTTATCGGGACAAGAATCATCGCATTTT. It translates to CASSLSGQESSHF.

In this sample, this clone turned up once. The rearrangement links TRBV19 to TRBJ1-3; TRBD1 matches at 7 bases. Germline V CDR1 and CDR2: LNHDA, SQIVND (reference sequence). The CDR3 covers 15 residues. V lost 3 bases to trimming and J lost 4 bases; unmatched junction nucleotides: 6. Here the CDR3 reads CASSIRRGQGNTIYF. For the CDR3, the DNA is TGTGCCAGTAGTATCCGGAGGGGGCAGGGAAACACCATATATTTT. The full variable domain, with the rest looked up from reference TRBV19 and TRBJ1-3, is DGGITQSPKYLFRKEGQNVTLSCEQNLNHDAMYWYRQDPGQGLRLIYYSQIVNDFQKGDIAEGYSVSREKKESFPLTVTSAQKNPTAFYLCASSIRRGQGNTIYFGEGSWLTVV.

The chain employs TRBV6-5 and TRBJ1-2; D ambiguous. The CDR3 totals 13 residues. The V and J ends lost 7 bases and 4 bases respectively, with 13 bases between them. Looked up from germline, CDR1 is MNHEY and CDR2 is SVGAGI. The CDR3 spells CASTDSRSYGYTF. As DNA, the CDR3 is TGTGCCAGCACGGATAGTCGGTCCTATGGCTACACCTTC.

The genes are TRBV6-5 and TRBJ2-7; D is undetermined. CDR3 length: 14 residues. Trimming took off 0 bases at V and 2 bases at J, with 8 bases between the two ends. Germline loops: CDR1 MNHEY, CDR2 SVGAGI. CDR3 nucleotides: TGTGCCAGCAGTTACTCGTACGGCGCCTACGAGCAGTACTTC. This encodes CASSYSYGAYEQYF.

Here the CDR3 reads CASSLAGARSPLHF. In DNA form, the CDR3 reads TGTGCCAGCAGCTTAGCGGGGGCCAGGTCACCCCTCCACTTT. The chain combines TRBV11-2 with TRBJ1-6; perhaps TRBD1 as D (6 bases). CDR1 SGHAT and CDR2 FQNNGV come from the germline V gene. Trimming removed 1 base from V and 10 bases from J, with 11 bases in between. The CDR3 totals 14 residues.

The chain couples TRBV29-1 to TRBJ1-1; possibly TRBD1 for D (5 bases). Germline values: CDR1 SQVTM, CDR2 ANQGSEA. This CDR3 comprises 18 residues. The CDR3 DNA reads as TGCACCTGCCCTGAAAGGGGTAAGCGGGGAGAGGATGGCACTGAAGCTTTCTTT. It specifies CTCPERGKRGEDGTEAFF.

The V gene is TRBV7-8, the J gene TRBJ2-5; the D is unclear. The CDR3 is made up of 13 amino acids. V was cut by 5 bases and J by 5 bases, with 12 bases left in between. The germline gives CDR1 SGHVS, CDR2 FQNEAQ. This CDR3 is CASSQSVSETQYF. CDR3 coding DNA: TGTGCCAGCAGCCAGTCAGTCAGTGAGACCCAGTACTTC.

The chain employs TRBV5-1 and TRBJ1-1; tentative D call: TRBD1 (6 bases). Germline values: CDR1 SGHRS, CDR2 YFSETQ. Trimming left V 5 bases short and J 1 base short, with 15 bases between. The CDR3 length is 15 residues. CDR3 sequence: CASSHTGRENTEAFF. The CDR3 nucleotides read TGCGCCAGCAGTCACACAGGGAGGGAGAACACTGAAGCTTTCTTT.

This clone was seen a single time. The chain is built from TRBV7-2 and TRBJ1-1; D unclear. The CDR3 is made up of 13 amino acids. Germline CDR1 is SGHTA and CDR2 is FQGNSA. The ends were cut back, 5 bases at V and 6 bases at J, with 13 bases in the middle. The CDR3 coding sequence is TGTGCCAGCAGCAGAGGAGAGGTAGCTGAAGCTTTCTTT. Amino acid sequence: CASSRGEVAEAFF.

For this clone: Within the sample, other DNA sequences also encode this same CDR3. CDR3 residues: CASSISGFQETQYF. The DNA for the CDR3 is TGTGCCAGTAGTATATCGGGGTTCCAAGAGACCCAGTACTTC. The chain combines TRBV19 with TRBJ2-5, with TRBD2 as a possible D gene (5 bases). Trimming removed 2 bases at V and 1 base at J, with 8 bases between. This CDR3 region has 14 residues. Germline lookup yields CDR1 LNHDA and CDR2 SQIVND (reference sequence).

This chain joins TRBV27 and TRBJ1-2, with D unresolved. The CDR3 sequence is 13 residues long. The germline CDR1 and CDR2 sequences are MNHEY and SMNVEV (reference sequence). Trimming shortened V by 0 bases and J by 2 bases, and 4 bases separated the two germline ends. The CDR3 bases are TGTGCCAGCAGTTTATCGGGGAACTATGGCTACACCTTC. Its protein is CASSLSGNYGYTF.

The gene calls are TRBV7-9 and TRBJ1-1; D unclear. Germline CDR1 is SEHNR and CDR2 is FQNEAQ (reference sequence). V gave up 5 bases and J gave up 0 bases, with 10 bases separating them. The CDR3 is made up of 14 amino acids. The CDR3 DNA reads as TGTGCCAGCAGCCCAGGACGGATGAACACTGAAGCTTTCTTT. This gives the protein CASSPGRMNTEAFF.

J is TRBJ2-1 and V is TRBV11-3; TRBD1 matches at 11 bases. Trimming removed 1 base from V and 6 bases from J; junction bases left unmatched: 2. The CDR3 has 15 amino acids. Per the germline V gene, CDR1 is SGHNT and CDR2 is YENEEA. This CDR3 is CASSLGGQGGNEQFF. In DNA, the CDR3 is TGTGCCAGCAGCTTAGGGGGACAGGGGGGCAATGAGCAGTTCTTC.

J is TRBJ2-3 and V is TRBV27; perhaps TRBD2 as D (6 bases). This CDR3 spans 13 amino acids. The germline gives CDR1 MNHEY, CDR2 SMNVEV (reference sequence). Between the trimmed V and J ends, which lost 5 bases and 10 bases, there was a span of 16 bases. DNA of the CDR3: TGTGCCAGCAGTAAGGCGGGAACAAGCGCGCAGTATTTT. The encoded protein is CASSKAGTSAQYF.

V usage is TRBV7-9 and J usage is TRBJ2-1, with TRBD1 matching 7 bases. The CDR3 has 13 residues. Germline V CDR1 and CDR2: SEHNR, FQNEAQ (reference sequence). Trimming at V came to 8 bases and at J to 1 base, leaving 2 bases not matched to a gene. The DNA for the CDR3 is TGTGCCAGCCAGGGGGTATCCTACAATGAGCAGTTCTTC. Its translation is CASQGVSYNEQFF.